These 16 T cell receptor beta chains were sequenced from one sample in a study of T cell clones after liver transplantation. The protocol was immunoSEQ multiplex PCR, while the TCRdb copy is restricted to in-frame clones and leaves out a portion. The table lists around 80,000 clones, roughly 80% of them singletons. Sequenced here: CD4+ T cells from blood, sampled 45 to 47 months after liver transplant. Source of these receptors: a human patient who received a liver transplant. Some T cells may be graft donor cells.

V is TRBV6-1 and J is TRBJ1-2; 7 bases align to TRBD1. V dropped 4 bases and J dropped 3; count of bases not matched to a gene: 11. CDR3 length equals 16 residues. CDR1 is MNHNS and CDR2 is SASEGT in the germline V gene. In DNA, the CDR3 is TGTGCCAGCAGTGGACAGGGCTCCCCCAACTACTATGGCTACACCTTC. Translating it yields CASSGQGSPNYYGYTF.

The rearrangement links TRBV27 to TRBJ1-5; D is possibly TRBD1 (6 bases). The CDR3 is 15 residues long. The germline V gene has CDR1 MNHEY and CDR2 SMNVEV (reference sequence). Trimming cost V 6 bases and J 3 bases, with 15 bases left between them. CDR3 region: CASRGGGGPNQPQHF. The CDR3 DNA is TGTGCCAGCAGGGGAGGGGGGGGCCCCAATCAGCCCCAGCATTTT.

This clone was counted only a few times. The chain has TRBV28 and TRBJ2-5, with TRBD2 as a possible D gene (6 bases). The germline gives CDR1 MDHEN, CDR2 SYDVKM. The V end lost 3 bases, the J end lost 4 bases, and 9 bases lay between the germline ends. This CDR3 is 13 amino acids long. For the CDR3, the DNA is TGTGCCAGCAGTTTCGGGAGTGGAGAGACCCAGTACTTC. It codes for CASSFGSGETQYF.

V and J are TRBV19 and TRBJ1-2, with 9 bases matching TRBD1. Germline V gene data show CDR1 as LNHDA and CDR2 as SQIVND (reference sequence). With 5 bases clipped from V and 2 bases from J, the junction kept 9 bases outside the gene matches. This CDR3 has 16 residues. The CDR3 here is CASSVRTGDYNYGYTF. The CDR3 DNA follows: TGTGCCAGTAGTGTGCGGACAGGGGATTACAACTATGGCTACACCTTC.

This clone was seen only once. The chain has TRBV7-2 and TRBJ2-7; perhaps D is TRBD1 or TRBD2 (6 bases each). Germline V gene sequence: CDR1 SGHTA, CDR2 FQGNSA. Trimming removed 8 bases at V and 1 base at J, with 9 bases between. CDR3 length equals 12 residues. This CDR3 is CASGGGSYEQYF. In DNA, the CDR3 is TGTGCCAGCGGAGGGGGATCCTACGAGCAGTACTTC.

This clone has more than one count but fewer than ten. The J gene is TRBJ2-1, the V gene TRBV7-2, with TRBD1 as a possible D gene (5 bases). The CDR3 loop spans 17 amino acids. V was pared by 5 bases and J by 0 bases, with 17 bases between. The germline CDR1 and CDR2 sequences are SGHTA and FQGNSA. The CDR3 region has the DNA TGTGCCAGCAGCCTCAGAGGTGGCAGGGCCTCCTACAATGAGCAGTTCTTC. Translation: CASSLRGGRASYNEQFF.

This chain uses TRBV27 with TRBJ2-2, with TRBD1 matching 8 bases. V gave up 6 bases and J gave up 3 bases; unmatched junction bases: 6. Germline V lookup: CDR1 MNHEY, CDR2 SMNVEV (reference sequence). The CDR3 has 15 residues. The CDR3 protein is CASSHGTGYTGELFF. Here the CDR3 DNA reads TGTGCCAGCAGCCACGGGACAGGCTACACCGGGGAGCTGTTTTTT.

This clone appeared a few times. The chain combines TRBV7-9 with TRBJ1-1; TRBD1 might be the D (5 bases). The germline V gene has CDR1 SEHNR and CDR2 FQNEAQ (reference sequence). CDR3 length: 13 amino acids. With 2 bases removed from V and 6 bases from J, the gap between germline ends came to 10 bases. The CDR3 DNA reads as TGTGCCAGCAGCTTACAGGGTAAACCTGAAGCTTTCTTT. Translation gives CASSLQGKPEAFF. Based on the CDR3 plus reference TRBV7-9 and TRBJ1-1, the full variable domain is DTGVSQNPRHKITKRGQNVTFRCDPISEHNRLYWYRQTLGQGPEFLTYFQNEAQLEKSRLLSDRFSAERPKGSFSTLEIQRTEQGDSAMYLCASSLQGKPEAFFGQGTRLTVV.

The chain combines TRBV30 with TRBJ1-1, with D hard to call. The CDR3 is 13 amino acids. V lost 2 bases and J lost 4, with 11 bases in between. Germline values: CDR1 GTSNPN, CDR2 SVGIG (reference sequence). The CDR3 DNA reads TGTGCCTGGAGTATCGGCCGGGGCACTGAAGCTTTCTTT. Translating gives CAWSIGRGTEAFF.

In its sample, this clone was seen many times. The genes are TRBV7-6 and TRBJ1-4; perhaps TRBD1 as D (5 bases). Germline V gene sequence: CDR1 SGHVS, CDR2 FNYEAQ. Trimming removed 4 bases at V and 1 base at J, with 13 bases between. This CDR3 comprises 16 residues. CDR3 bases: TGTGCCAGCAGCTCACCACCAGGGTTAACTAATGAAAAACTGTTTTTT. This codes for CASSSPPGLTNEKLFF.

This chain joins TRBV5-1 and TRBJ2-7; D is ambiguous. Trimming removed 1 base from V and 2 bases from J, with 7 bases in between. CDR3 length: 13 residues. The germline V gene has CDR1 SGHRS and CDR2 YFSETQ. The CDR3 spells CASSLWGTYEQYF. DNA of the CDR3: TGCGCCAGCAGCTTGTGGGGAACCTACGAGCAGTACTTC.

The CDR3 coding sequence is TGTGCCAGCAGTTCCCCACGTTTTATGAACACTGAAGCTTTCTTT. This gives the protein CASSSPRFMNTEAFF. The chain combines TRBV6-5 with TRBJ1-1; D remains ambiguous. V lost 4 bases to trimming and J lost 0 bases, with 12 bases between them. The CDR3 runs to 15 residues. Germline loops: CDR1 MNHEY, CDR2 SVGAGI.

CDR3 sequence reads: CASSLAGVSSEQYF. The CDR3 DNA reads TGTGCCAGCAGCTTAGCGGGGGTGAGCAGCGAGCAGTACTTC. This sequence joins TRBV11-2 and TRBJ2-7; D possibly corresponds to TRBD2 (6 bases). The CDR3 totals 14 residues. V was shortened by 1 base and J by 6 bases, with 13 bases between the two germline ends. CDR1 and CDR2 from the germline V gene are SGHAT and FQNNGV.

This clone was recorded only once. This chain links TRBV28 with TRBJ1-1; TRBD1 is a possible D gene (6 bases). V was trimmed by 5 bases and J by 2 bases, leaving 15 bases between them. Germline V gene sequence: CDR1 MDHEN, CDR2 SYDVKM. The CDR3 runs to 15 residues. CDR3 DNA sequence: TGTGCCAGCAGTCCCAACGGCAGGGGAAACACTGAAGCTTTCTTT. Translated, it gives CASSPNGRGNTEAFF.

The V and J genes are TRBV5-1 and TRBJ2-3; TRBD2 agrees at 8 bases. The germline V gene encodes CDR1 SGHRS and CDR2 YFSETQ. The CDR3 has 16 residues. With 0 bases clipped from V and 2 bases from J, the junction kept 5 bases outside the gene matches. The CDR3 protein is CASSLASLAATDTQYF. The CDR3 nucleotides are TGCGCCAGCAGCTTGGCCTCACTAGCGGCCACAGATACGCAGTATTTT.

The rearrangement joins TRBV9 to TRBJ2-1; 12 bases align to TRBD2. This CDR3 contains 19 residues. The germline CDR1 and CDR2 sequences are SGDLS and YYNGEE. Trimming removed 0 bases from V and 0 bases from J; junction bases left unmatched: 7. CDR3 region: CASSVGTSGTQPSYNEQFF. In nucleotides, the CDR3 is TGTGCCAGCAGCGTAGGGACTAGCGGGACCCAACCCTCCTACAATGAGCAGTTCTTC.